The T cell receptor beta chain described here comes from a study of blood T cell repertoires in COVID-19 (dated by TCRdb to 2020 to 2022). At the level of the whole study: Samples from collaborators originated in the United States, Italy and Spain and spanned both the acute and convalescent phases of COVID-19. The prospective study material was composed of cDNA or gDNA derived from T cells, B-cell-depleted T cells, or PBMCs. The dataset comprised deeply sampled blood TCRbeta repertoires from subjects exposed to, actively infected with, or recovered from COVID-19. The repertoires were released in a freely available public database intended as a resource for research on the immune response to SARS-CoV-2. The samples were drawn from two sources: the first 160 participants of the ongoing ImmuneRACE study, and 1,000 to 1,500 subjects contributed by 6 global collaborators. Sample metadata almost always included a de-identified subject ID, COVID-19 status, age in years and sex. HLA class I and class II types, where available, came from metadata supplied by the sample provider rather than from assay-based typing. Overall study results and their limits: Clinical and demographic metadata were provided uncurated, with the amount varying by source and participant.

About this clone: The antigen this receptor binds is unknown. No base qualities exist here, and no much larger clone lies one base off it.

TCRbeta CDR3 regions were amplified from genomic DNA using the immunoSEQ Assay, a bias-controlled multiplex PCR. In the source study's methods: The number of nucleated cells in each sample was estimated by amplification of reference gene primers within the assay. To quantify the absolute abundance of each unique TCRbeta CDR3 rearrangement, sequence reads were collapsed and filtered. For each sample, productive Simpson clonality was calculated as the square root of Simpson's diversity index over productive rearrangements. TCRdb obtained this table from immuneACCESS and retained in-frame rearrangements with V and J assigned. These tables miss some clones; where compared with another copy, unresolved V genes account for less than half of the shortfall, and the remainder is unexplained. Clone size and V and J calls were adopted from that table, with D and trimming inferred from the DNA. For this sample the table gives 40,000 to 45,000 clones, of which 89% were detected only once. More than 5% of the sample is taken by the ten largest.

Collaborating institutions collected whole blood in K2EDTA tubes following their own protocols. For TCRbeta analysis, collaborator samples were shipped as frozen whole blood, as isolated PBMCs, or as DNA extracted from either sample type. This sequence originates from a human donor in a cohort sampled during active COVID-19. Sequences were obtained from peripheral blood.

At the DNA level, the sequence is TGTGCCAGCAGCCTCCCGGGACAGGGAAGAGGTGGCTACACCTTC. Translated, this is CASSLPGQGRGGYTF. In this chain, TRBV3-1 (or the pseudogene TRBV3-2) is recombined with TRBJ1-2, with 9 bases aligning to TRBD1. The CDR3 runs 15 residues from the cysteine to the phenylalanine. The CDR3 DNA has 45 bases and is translated from base 1. For CDR1 and CDR2, the germline V gene (reference sequence) lists LGHDT and YNNKEL. Clipping removes 4 bases from V and 7 bases from J, with 10 as the unmatched junction base count.